Listed below are T cell receptor beta chains from one sample, sequenced in a study of early T cells in non-severe SARS-CoV-2 infection. Via MiXCR, TCRdb re-called the 5' RACE reads, giving one row per CDR3 protein. The profile covers about 17,000 distinct CDR3 sequences, with about 6% appearing a single time and more than 6.5% taken by the ten largest. Sequences were derived from whole blood, sampled at baseline. These receptors all stem from an adult who was a healthcare worker with PCR-confirmed SARS-CoV-2 infection or an uninfected control (not recorded which). The CDR3 runs from the conserved cysteine through the conserved F or W. Each record gives: D gene, clone size, V gene, J gene, CDR3 DNA, CDR3 protein. D genes are given only for firm matches. Rows may omit the clone size; those that give it use once, few, many or a size class.

TRBD2	many	TRBV7-9	TRBJ2-1	TGTGCCAGCAGCTTAGGTAGCGGGGTTAATTACAATGAGCAGTTCTTC	CASSLGSGVNYNEQFF
.	many	TRBV7-6	TRBJ1-1	TGTGCCAGCAGCTGGTACGGGAACACTGAAGCTTTCTTT	CASSWYGNTEAFF
.	.	TRBV6-6	TRBJ1-1	TGTGCCAGCAGTGAGGGTACTGAAGCTTTCTTT	CASSEGTEAFF
.	few	TRBV10-3	TRBJ2-2	TGTGCCATCAGTTTCAGCACCGGGGAGCTGTTTTTT	CAISFSTGELFF
.	many	TRBV2	TRBJ2-2	TGTGCCAGGGAGAAATGGGAAGGTTCCGGGGAGCTGTTTTTT	CAREKWEGSGELFF
.	medium-sized	TRBV7-6	TRBJ1-1	TGTGCCAGCAGCCCTCGCCCGAACACTGAAGCTTTCTTT	CASSPRPNTEAFF
.	.	TRBV5-5	TRBJ2-7	TGTGCCAGCAGCGCGACCGGCAGGGTGGGTGAGCAGTACTTC	CASSATGRVGEQYF
.	many	TRBV10-3	TRBJ2-7	TGTGCCATCAGTGCGTCCTACGAGCAGTACTTC	CAISASYEQYF
.	many	TRBV18	TRBJ1-1	TGTGCCAGCTCACCAACAGATTACACTGAAGCTTTCTTT	CASSPTDYTEAFF
.	medium-sized	TRBV6-5	TRBJ1-6	TGTGCCAGCAGGCCCCCTGCAACCAATTCACCCCTCCACTTT	CASRPPATNSPLHF
TRBD1	many	TRBV12-5	TRBJ2-2	TGTGCTAGTGGTCATGGACAGGGGTCAAAAGGGGAGCTGTTTTTT	CASGHGQGSKGELFF
.	.	TRBV6-1	TRBJ1-3	TGTGCCAGTTGTACTGCAGGGTCCTCTGGAAACACCATATATTTT	CASCTAGSSGNTIYF
.	many	TRBV19	TRBJ1-2	TGTGCCAGTAGTCCCGGACGGACACCCTATGGCTACACCTTC	CASSPGRTPYGYTF
TRBD2	.	TRBV7-3	TRBJ2-1	TGTGCCAGCAGCCGCCTAGGGACTAGCGGGGCCAATGAGCAGTTCTTC	CASSRLGTSGANEQFF
.	few	TRBV6-2/TRBV6-3	TRBJ1-5	TGTGCCAGCAGAATTACAGGTCCGAATCAGCCCCAGCATTTT	CASRITGPNQPQHF
.	many	TRBV6-1	TRBJ2-5	TGTGCCAGCAGATTCGGGAGCCAAGAGACCCAGTACTTC	CASRFGSQETQYF
.	many	TRBV7-9	TRBJ2-7	TGTGCCAGCAGTGGAAAGGGGAAATACGAGCAGTACTTC	CASSGKGKYEQYF
.	many	TRBV29-1	TRBJ2-3	TGCAGTGGTAGGGTACTCTTGGGGGTAGATACGCAGTATTTT	CSGRVLLGVDTQYF
.	many	TRBV11-3	TRBJ2-7	TGTGCCAGCAGCTTAGTGGGGGGCTACGAGCAGTACTTC	CASSLVGGYEQYF
TRBD1	medium-sized	TRBV12-3/TRBV12-4	TRBJ1-4	TGTGCCAGCCGATTACAGGGGGTAAATGAAAAACTGTTTTTT	CASRLQGVNEKLFF
.	large	TRBV7-2	TRBJ2-7	TGTGCCAGCAGCAAGGTACAGACCTACGAGCAGTACTTC	CASSKVQTYEQYF
.	medium-sized	TRBV11-1	TRBJ2-3	TGTGCCAGCAGCAAAGGGGGTAGCACAGATACGCAGTATTTT	CASSKGGSTDTQYF
TRBD1	many	TRBV7-9	TRBJ1-4	TGTGCCAGCAGCTCGGACAGGGTGACTTTTTATGGACTGTTTTTT	CASSSDRVTFYGLFF
.	many	TRBV29-1	TRBJ2-1	TGCAGCGTTGAAGGGGGCAGCTCCTACAATGAGCAGTTCTTC	CSVEGGSSYNEQFF
.	large	TRBV20-1	TRBJ1-2	TGCAGTGCTCGACTCGACGGTGCTCCCTATGGCTACACCTTC	CSARLDGAPYGYTF
TRBD1	many	TRBV7-9	TRBJ2-2	TGTGCCAGCAGCCCAAGGACAGGGACGAACACCGGGGAGCTGTTTTTT	CASSPRTGTNTGELFF
.	many	TRBV7-6	TRBJ2-7	TGTGCCAGCAGCTCCTCCACTAGCTTATTTGGTTCTGGTTCGGGGGAGCAGTACTTC	CASSSSTSLFGSGSGEQYF
.	many	TRBV18	TRBJ2-1	TGTGCCAGCTCACCAGTAGGGGCCAATGAGCAGTTCTTC	CASSPVGANEQFF
.	.	TRBV5-5	TRBJ2-5	TGTGCCAGCAGCTTGGAGATAGGCGCCGAGACCCAGTACTTC	CASSLEIGAETQYF
.	few	TRBV5-1	TRBJ1-2	TGCGCCAGCAGCTTGGAACAGGGCGGCTATGGCTACACCTTC	CASSLEQGGYGYTF
.	many	TRBV7-6	TRBJ2-7	TGTGCCAGCAGCCGGCTATACGGCGAGCAGTACTTC	CASSRLYGEQYF
TRBD2	medium-sized	TRBV5-1	TRBJ2-3	TGCGCCAGCGCCGGGACTACCCTCACAGATACGCAGTATTTT	CASAGTTLTDTQYF